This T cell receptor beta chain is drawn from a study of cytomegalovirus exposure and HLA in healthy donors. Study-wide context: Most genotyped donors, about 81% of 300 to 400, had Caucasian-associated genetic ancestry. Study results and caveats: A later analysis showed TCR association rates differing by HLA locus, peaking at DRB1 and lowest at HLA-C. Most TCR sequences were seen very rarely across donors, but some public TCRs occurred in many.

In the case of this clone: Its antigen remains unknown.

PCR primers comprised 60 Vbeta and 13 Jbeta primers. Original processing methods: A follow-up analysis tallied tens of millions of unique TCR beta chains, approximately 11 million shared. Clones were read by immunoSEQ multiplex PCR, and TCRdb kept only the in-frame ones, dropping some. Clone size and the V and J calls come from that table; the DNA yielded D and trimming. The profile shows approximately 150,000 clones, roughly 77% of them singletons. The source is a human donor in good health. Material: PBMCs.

The CDR3 region has the DNA TGTGCCAGCAGTTTATCATATGGGGGGAGGGCCGCCAATGGTGAGCAGTTCTTC. It is translated as CASSLSYGGRAANGEQFF. J is TRBJ2-1 and V is TRBV28; TRBD2 matches at 7 bases. With 1 base clipped from V and 9 bases from J, the junction kept 18 bases outside the gene matches. Germline CDR1 reads MDHEN; CDR2 reads SYDVKM. The CDR3 runs 18 residues. The entire variable domain, with the rest obtained from reference TRBV28 and TRBJ2-1, is as follows: DVKVTQSSRYLVKRTGEKVFLECVQDMDHENMFWYRQDPGLGLRLIYFSYDVKMKEKGDIPEGYSVSREKKERFSLILESASTNQTSMYLCASSLSYGGRAANGEQFFGPGTRLTVL.